Listed below are T cell receptor beta chains from one sample, sequenced in a study of control samples from healthy donors and cancer patients. TCRdb keeps only in-frame clones here, not all; method: immunoSEQ multiplex PCR. The table has fewer than 120,000 clones, 85% to 90% seen once; the top ten hold about 3.9%. Material for sequencing was PBMCs. The source is a woman in her fifties or sixties with lung cancer. The CDR3 runs from the conserved cysteine through the conserved F or W. D genes are given only for firm matches. Size is omitted from some rows. Given values are once, few, many or a class for expanded clones.

D gene	V gene	clone size	J gene	CDR3 DNA	CDR3 protein
-	TRBV9	-	TRBJ1-2	TGTGCCAGCAGCGTAGCGTATCAGACAGCTTATGGCTACACCTTC	CASSVAYQTAYGYTF
TRBD1	TRBV27	once	TRBJ1-2	TGTGCCAGCAGTTCAGGACAGGGGGACATAAGTGGTGGCTACACCTTC	CASSSGQGDISGGYTF
TRBD2	TRBV18	-	TRBJ2-7	TGTGCCAGCTCACCACCGGGGGGAGGGAAGGACGAGCAGTACTTC	CASSPPGGGKDEQYF
TRBD1	TRBV24-1	-	TRBJ2-3	TGTGCCACCAGTGATTTGACAGGGGGCGCAGATACGCAGTATTTT	CATSDLTGGADTQYF
-	TRBV5-6	-	TRBJ1-2	TGTGCCAGCAGCTTGGTGGGAGAGGGGGGCTATGGCTACACCTTC	CASSLVGEGGYGYTF
-	TRBV28	-	TRBJ1-1	TGTGCCAGCAGTTCACGAGGCCGACCAGGTGACACTGAAGCTTTCTTT	CASSSRGRPGDTEAFF
TRBD1	TRBV5-6	-	TRBJ2-7	TGTGCCAGCACAGGACAGGCCTACGAGCAGTACTTC	CASTGQAYEQYF
-	TRBV7-9	-	TRBJ1-2	TGTGCCAGCAGCTTAGTCAACACGGAAATAAGCTCCTTCTTTTTC	CASSLVNTEISSFFF
-	TRBV9	-	TRBJ2-1	TGTGCCAGCAGCGCCACCGGGACTTACCTCTACAATGAGCAGTTCTTC	CASSATGTYLYNEQFF
TRBD2	TRBV5-1	few	TRBJ2-3	TGCGCCAGCAGTCAGCGGGAGGGAGTCACAGATACGCAGTATTTT	CASSQREGVTDTQYF
-	TRBV18	-	TRBJ1-1	TGTGCCAGCTCACCGGCTGACCCCACTGAAGCTTTCTTT	CASSPADPTEAFF
-	TRBV2	few	TRBJ1-5	TGTGCCAGCAGGAGATTACAGGGTTCGTCGAGTCAGCCCCAGCATTTT	CASRRLQGSSSQPQHF
-	TRBV7-2	-	TRBJ1-1	TGTGCCAGCAGCTTTCCGATCTGGGGTGAAGCTTTCTTT	CASSFPIWGEAFF
-	TRBV6-6	-	TRBJ1-3	TGTGCCAGCAGCCGGGACACCTCCTTCTCTGGAAACACCATATATTTT	CASSRDTSFSGNTIYF
-	TRBV12-3/TRBV12-4	-	TRBJ1-2	TGTGCCAGCAGGCTTGGCAGGGGTTATGGCTACACCTTC	CASRLGRGYGYTF
-	TRBV24-1	-	TRBJ2-2	TGTGCCACCAGTGAAGAGAACACCGGGGAGCTGTTTTTT	CATSEENTGELFF
TRBD2	TRBV7-9	-	TRBJ2-3	TGTGCCAGCAGCCGACGGGGGGGAGGCACAGATACGCAGTATTTT	CASSRRGGGTDTQYF
-	TRBV27	-	TRBJ2-6	TGTGCCAGCAGTTCGTACAGGGAGCTTCTCCTCGCTGGGGCCAACGTCCTGACTTTC	CASSSYRELLLAGANVLTF
-	TRBV3-1/TRBV3-2	-	TRBJ2-2	TGTGCCAGCAGCCAAAGCCTTACAGGGACCGGGGAGCTGTTTTTT	CASSQSLTGTGELFF
-	TRBV19	-	TRBJ2-7	TGTGCCAGTAGTATAGATAGGGCAGGGGCTGGCGAGCAGTACTTC	CASSIDRAGAGEQYF
TRBD2	TRBV7-2	once	TRBJ2-7	TGTGCCAGCAGCTCGGGCTCCCTAGCGGGTACCGGGGAGCAGTACTTC	CASSSGSLAGTGEQYF
-	TRBV5-4	-	TRBJ2-7	TGTGCCAGCAGCTTGGATTGGGGGGACAATTTGTACTTC	CASSLDWGDNLYF
-	TRBV12-3/TRBV12-4	-	TRBJ1-6	TGTGCCAGCAGTACGGCAAAGGGATCACCCCTCCACTTT	CASSTAKGSPLHF
-	TRBV3-1/TRBV3-2	-	TRBJ2-2	TGTGCCAGCAGCGTTTCGAACACCGGGGAGCTGTTTTTT	CASSVSNTGELFF
-	TRBV5-5	-	TRBJ2-7	TGTGCCAGCAGCTTGGGGGGGACATCTACCTACGAGCAGTACTTC	CASSLGGTSTYEQYF
-	TRBV6-1	-	TRBJ1-6	TGTGCCAGCAGTGAAGCGCGACTGGATAATTCACCCCTCCACTTT	CASSEARLDNSPLHF
-	TRBV30	-	TRBJ1-1	TGTGCCTGGAGCTTTGGACAGCCGAACACTGAAGCTTTCTTT	CAWSFGQPNTEAFF
TRBD1	TRBV6-5	-	TRBJ1-2	TGTGCCAGCAGTTGGGACAGGGGGAACTATGGCTACACCTTC	CASSWDRGNYGYTF
TRBD1	TRBV28	-	TRBJ1-2	TGTGCCAGCATCTCGGGACAGTCTAACTATGGCTACACCTTC	CASISGQSNYGYTF
TRBD2	TRBV6-5	few	TRBJ2-7	TGTGCCAGCAGTTACTCTGCGGGAGGGGATTACGAGCAGTACTTC	CASSYSAGGDYEQYF
TRBD2	TRBV19	-	TRBJ2-3	TGTGCCAGTGGGACTAGCGGGGGTCCCACGGCGCAGTATTTT	CASGTSGGPTAQYF
-	TRBV25-1	-	TRBJ2-7	TGTGCCAGCAGTGAAGGAGGGAGAACCTACGAGCAGTACTTC	CASSEGGRTYEQYF
TRBD1	TRBV2	-	TRBJ1-2	TGTGCCAGCAGCCCCAGACAGGGGGGGAACTATGGCTACACCTTC	CASSPRQGGNYGYTF
TRBD1	TRBV19	-	TRBJ2-2	TGTGCCAGTAGCACCTATGGGACAGGGGAAGGGGAGCTGTTTTTT	CASSTYGTGEGELFF
TRBD2	TRBV3-1/TRBV3-2	-	TRBJ2-7	TGTGCCAGCAGCCAAGGCGGTAGCGGGAGCTACGAGCAGTACTTC	CASSQGGSGSYEQYF
-	TRBV18	-	TRBJ1-1	TGTGCCAGCTCAACCATGCCACAGGGAGAAACCACTGAAGCTTTCTTT	CASSTMPQGETTEAFF
-	TRBV5-1	once	TRBJ1-4	TGCGCCAGCAGCTTACTCGCGACAGGAGAAAAACTGTTTTTT	CASSLLATGEKLFF
-	TRBV7-3	-	TRBJ2-1	TGTGCCAGCAGTTACGACGGGAGTCGGCAGTTCTTC	CASSYDGSRQFF
TRBD2	TRBV4-1	-	TRBJ2-7	TGCGCCAGCAGCTTGGGACTAGCGGGAGGTCTCTCAGGCGAGCAGTACTTC	CASSLGLAGGLSGEQYF
TRBD1	TRBV5-1	-	TRBJ2-7	TGCGCCAGCCGGTTAGGGACAGGGGGCCGGGACGAGCAGTACTTC	CASRLGTGGRDEQYF
-	TRBV6-5	-	TRBJ2-2	TGTGCCAGCAATACAGGACAGTTGAACACCGGGGAGCTGTTTTTT	CASNTGQLNTGELFF
-	TRBV6-1	-	TRBJ1-2	TGTGCCAGCAGTGATGGTGCTGGACCCTTTTATGGCTACACCTTC	CASSDGAGPFYGYTF
-	TRBV3-1/TRBV3-2	-	TRBJ1-1	TGTGCCAGCAGCCAAACCGGAGTGGCACGAAACACTGAAGCTTTCTTT	CASSQTGVARNTEAFF
-	TRBV19	-	TRBJ1-2	TGTGCCAGTAGTGAGTCAGGGGATTACGATGGCTACACCTTC	CASSESGDYDGYTF
-	TRBV5-6	-	TRBJ1-6	TGTGCCAGCAGCTTGGGCAGCCACTTCTATAATTCACCCCTCCACTTT	CASSLGSHFYNSPLHF
-	TRBV5-5	once	TRBJ1-3	TGTGCCAGCAGCCTTGGGGCGGCCCACTCTGGAAACACCATATATTTT	CASSLGAAHSGNTIYF
TRBD1	TRBV5-8	once	TRBJ2-7	TGTGCCAGCAGTTCCGGGACAGGGGCCTACGAGCAGTACTTC	CASSSGTGAYEQYF
-	TRBV6-2/TRBV6-3	once	TRBJ2-7	TGTGCCAGCAGCTCCGGGCAGGGACTTTCCTACGAGCAGTACTTC	CASSSGQGLSYEQYF
TRBD1	TRBV19	-	TRBJ1-2	TGTGCCAGTAGTGCCCTAGGACAGGGAATGAGTGGCTACACCTTC	CASSALGQGMSGYTF
-	TRBV2	-	TRBJ1-1	TGTGCCAGCAGTGTTTCGGTGAACACTGAAGCTTTCTTT	CASSVSVNTEAFF
TRBD1	TRBV15	-	TRBJ2-2	TGTGCCACCGAGTTCCGGGACAGGGGAACCGGGGAGCTGTTTTTT	CATEFRDRGTGELFF